The 2 T cell receptor beta chains below all came from one sample that was sequenced in a study of STAT3 mutations in large granular lymphocyte leukemia. TCRdb keeps only in-frame clones here, not all; method: immunoSEQ multiplex PCR. The repertoire has nearly 25,000 clones, about 94% of them found once; the top ten carry 6.5%. These receptors' antigens are unknown. Study-wide results and caveats: At least one immunodominant TCR beta clonotype appeared in every T-cell large granular lymphocyte leukemia patient.

Sequencing used peripheral blood mononuclear cells. Receptor source: a man aged 35 to 55 with T-cell large granular lymphocyte leukemia. Some clones in this sample may be carry-over from other donors' samples.

This clone showed up just once. The CDR3 loop is CASSGTEEYGYTF. DNA for the CDR3: TGTGCCAGCTCAGGTACGGAAGAATATGGCTACACCTTC. The rearrangement joins TRBV18 to TRBJ1-2, with D unresolved. Germline V gives CDR1 KGHSH, CDR2 LQKENI. The CDR3 totals 13 residues. The V end lost 5 bases, the J end lost 5 bases, and 12 bases lay between the germline ends.

This clone was recorded once. The V call is TRBV7-9, the J call TRBJ1-2; 7 bases are a match to TRBD1. Germline CDR1 and CDR2: SEHNR and FQNEAQ (reference sequence). The CDR3 is 14 residues long. V was pared by 2 bases and J by 14 bases, with 14 bases of the junction left unmatched. The CDR3 reads CASSLSSGGDGKTF. CDR3 nucleotides: TGTGCCAGCAGCTTAAGCTCAGGGGGAGATGGGAAGACCTTC.